A selection of T cell receptor beta chains follows, all from one sample in a study of T cells in localized non-small cell lung cancer. Measured with immunoSEQ multiplex PCR; TCRdb has only the in-frame clones, and not every one. This table holds more than 2,500 clones, under 30% found once. Specimen: normal lung tissue next to the tumor, collected before any cancer treatment. The receptors were gathered from a woman aged 35-70 years with stage I lung adenocarcinoma. The CDR3 runs from the conserved cysteine through the conserved F or W. D genes are given only for firm matches. Rows give clone size only sometimes, using once, few, many, or a class for an expanded clone.

j_call,clone_size,d_call,v_call,cdr3_nt,cdr3_aa
TRBJ2-2,NA,NA,TRBV12-2,TGTGCCACCTCAGGGACGGCTATGAACACCGGGGAGCTGTTTTTT,CATSGTAMNTGELFF
TRBJ1-2,once,NA,TRBV29-1,TGCAGCGCAGAGGTGGGGGCGGATGGCTACACCTTC,CSAEVGADGYTF
TRBJ2-7,few,TRBD1,TRBV11-3,TGTGCCAGCAGCCTTACCCTCGGACAGGGGACGCCCTACGAGCAGTACTTC,CASSLTLGQGTPYEQYF
TRBJ2-1,few,NA,TRBV5-2,TGTGCCAGCAGCACCAGACCCCGAGCAGACCCTACCTACAATGAGCAGTTCTTC,CASSTRPRADPTYNEQFF
TRBJ1-6,NA,TRBD1,TRBV6-8,TGTGCCAGCAGCCATGCCCCGGGACAGGGGAATTCACCCCTCCACTTT,CASSHAPGQGNSPLHF
TRBJ2-1,NA,TRBD2,TRBV5-1,TGCGCCAGCAGCATAATAGCGGGGAGCAACCCCAATGAGCAGTTCTTC,CASSIIAGSNPNEQFF
TRBJ1-2,NA,NA,TRBV4-1,TGCGCCAGCAGCCAAGAAAGGCTAGGGGGAGTCGGCTACACCTTC,CASSQERLGGVGYTF
TRBJ2-3,NA,NA,TRBV15,TGTGCCACCAGCAGAGAGTTGTTTCGCTCGATCACAGATACGCAGTATTTT,CATSRELFRSITDTQYF
TRBJ1-1,NA,TRBD1,TRBV5-1,TGCGCCAGCAGCTCCTGGACAGGGTCGGGGAACACTGAAGCTTTCTTT,CASSSWTGSGNTEAFF
TRBJ2-7,NA,NA,TRBV6-8,TGTGCCAGCAGTTACTCCCTTACCGGTCCTTACGAGCAGTACTTC,CASSYSLTGPYEQYF
TRBJ2-7,NA,TRBD2,TRBV6-8,TGTGCCAGCAGCTACAGCGGGAGGGCCCACTACGAGCAGTACTTC,CASSYSGRAHYEQYF
TRBJ2-7,NA,NA,TRBV15,TGTGCCACCAGCAGAGATGCGGCTACCGGTTACGAGCAGTACTTC,CATSRDAATGYEQYF
TRBJ2-1,few,TRBD1,TRBV6-8,TGTGCCAGCAGTGTGGACAGGGTCAATGAGCAGTTCTTC,CASSVDRVNEQFF
TRBJ2-1,NA,TRBD2,TRBV11-3,TGTGCCAGCAGCCTTGGACTAGCGGGAGATAATGAGCAGTTCTTC,CASSLGLAGDNEQFF
TRBJ2-6,NA,NA,TRBV4-1,TGCGCCAGCAGCCCGGACTCTGGGGCCAACGTCCTGACTTTC,CASSPDSGANVLTF
TRBJ1-1,few,NA,TRBV9,TGTGCCAGCAGATTCCAGAACACTGAAGCTTTCTTT,CASRFQNTEAFF
TRBJ1-6,NA,TRBD1,TRBV6-8,TGTGCCAGCAGTTACTCGGTCCCCCGGACAGGGGTTTCACCCCTCCACTTT,CASSYSVPRTGVSPLHF
TRBJ1-2,NA,NA,TRBV10-1,TGCGCCAGGACAGATTACTATGGCTACACCTTC,CARTDYYGYTF
TRBJ1-2,few,TRBD1,TRBV6-8,TGTGCCAGCAGTATGGACAGGGCACTCCGCTATGGCTACACCTTC,CASSMDRALRYGYTF
TRBJ2-3,NA,NA,TRBV5-1,TGCGCCAGCAGCTTGGATGATGTAGTAGATACGCAGTATTTT,CASSLDDVVDTQYF
TRBJ1-2,many,NA,TRBV23-1,TGCGCCAGCAGCCAAGGCCAGAGATATGGCTACACCTTC,CASSQGQRYGYTF
TRBJ1-4,NA,NA,TRBV7-4,TGTGCCAGCAGTTCTCCTGGAGGTGAAAAACTGTTTTTT,CASSSPGGEKLFF
TRBJ2-1,few,TRBD2,TRBV2,TGTGCCAGCAGGCCCGGGACTAGCGGGAGGAACAATGAGCAGTTCTTC,CASRPGTSGRNNEQFF
TRBJ1-2,NA,TRBD1,TRBV9,TGTGCCAGCAGGGGACAGAGTCTTGGCTACACCTTC,CASRGQSLGYTF
TRBJ1-6,NA,NA,TRBV19,TGTGCCAGTAGTCCTCCCGGAAGTGCCCTCCACTTT,CASSPPGSALHF
TRBJ1-2,medium-sized,NA,TRBV11-3,TGTGCCAGCAGCTTGGCCGAAGGGACAAATGGCTACACCTTC,CASSLAEGTNGYTF
TRBJ1-2,NA,NA,TRBV5-1,TGCGCCAGCAATTTTGGCAGGGGCCCCGATGGCTACACCTTC,CASNFGRGPDGYTF
TRBJ2-3,NA,NA,TRBV5-1,TGCGCCAGCAAAGGAGCCCTAGCAAAGACAGATACGCAGTATTTT,CASKGALAKTDTQYF
TRBJ2-6,NA,NA,TRBV30,TGTGCCTGGGATAGGGCCAACGTCCTGACTTTC,CAWDRANVLTF
TRBJ2-5,NA,TRBD2,TRBV15,TGTGCCACCAGCTCCATATTCCGCTCGACTAGCGGGAGGGGTGAGACCCAGTACTTC,CATSSIFRSTSGRGETQYF
TRBJ2-1,medium-sized,NA,TRBV11-3,TGTGCCAGCAGCTTAGAGGTCGGGCCCTACAATGAGCAGTTCTTC,CASSLEVGPYNEQFF
TRBJ2-1,NA,NA,TRBV11-3,TGTGCCAGCAGCTCGTGGGTTCGAAACAATGAGCAGTTCTTC,CASSSWVRNNEQFF